This T cell receptor beta chain is drawn from a study of blood T cell repertoires in COVID-19. The CDR3 spans 13 residues. V lost 3 bases to trimming and J lost 5 bases, with 11 bases between them. TCRdb's table, derived via immunoSEQ multiplex PCR, lists solely in-frame clones and lacks some. The profile shows around 97,000 clones, over 75% of them singletons. The sample was peripheral blood. This TCR derives from a human donor in a cohort sampled during active or convalescent COVID-19. V and J are TRBV12-3 or TRBV12-4 and TRBJ2-7, with D perhaps matching TRBD2 (6 bases). This chain's CDR3 is CASSFRRGNEQYF. CDR3 DNA sequence: TGTGCCAGCAGTTTCAGGAGGGGAAACGAGCAGTACTTC.